This record looks at one T cell receptor (beta chain) sequence and its context. Germline V lookup: CDR1 SGHVS, CDR2 FQNEAQ. V trimming: 5 bases; J trimming: 2 bases; junction bases outside the gene matches: 3. This CDR3 has 13 residues. These data originate in a study of T cell responses to AZD1222 COVID-19 vaccine. Produced via immunoSEQ multiplex PCR; TCRdb's table is partial and in-frame only. The profile covers about 100,000 clones, with about 93% appearing a single time and under 2.5% taken by the ten largest. This chain joins TRBV7-8 and TRBJ2-7; 7 bases align to TRBD1. This TCR was sampled from an adult in good health. Sequencing used peripheral blood, obtained on day 0 of AZD1222 vaccination. CDR3 region: CASSRDSTYEQYF. For the CDR3, the DNA is TGTGCCAGCAGCAGGGACAGCACCTACGAGCAGTACTTC.